The 10 T cell receptor beta chains below all came from one sample that was sequenced in a study of shared clonotypes between healthy human individuals. The assay was immunoSEQ multiplex PCR, and TCRdb's table has in-frame clones only and misses some. The table includes fewer than 1 million clones, 96% detected once. In the naive CD8 group, cells lacked CD45RO and were positively selected for CCR7, so terminally differentiated effector memory CD45RA+ cells were left out. Sequencing was carried out using naive CD8+ T cells sorted from blood. These receptors originate from a man younger than 45 in good health.

The genes are TRBV9 and TRBJ2-2, with TRBD2 identical over 10 bases. Trimming at V came to 1 base and at J to 0 bases, leaving 9 bases not matched to a gene. The germline CDR1 and CDR2 sequences are SGDLS and YYNGEE. The CDR3 extends over 19 amino acids. The DNA for the CDR3 is TGTGCCAGCAGCGTACGGGCTAGCGGGAGCAAATCGAACACCGGGGAGCTGTTTTTT. It translates to CASSVRASGSKSNTGELFF.

As concerns this clone: An end of the junction differs from the germline gene, which may be a read error. The chain employs TRBV29-1 and TRBJ2-1; D could derive from TRBD1 or TRBD2 (6 bases each). CDR3 length: 16 amino acids. Germline lookup yields CDR1 SQVTM and CDR2 ANQGSEA. The CDR3: CSAEGPEGGYYNEQFF. The CDR3 DNA is TGCAGCGCTGAAGGGCCGGAGGGGGGCTACTACAATGAGCAGTTCTTC.

This chain uses TRBV6-1 with TRBJ2-5, with TRBD1 identical over 8 bases. The ends lost 10 bases at V and 5 bases at J; junction bases unmatched: 6. Per germline, CDR1 MNHNS and CDR2 SASEGT. CDR3 length equals 12 residues. The CDR3: CAIQGARETQYF. As DNA, the CDR3 is TGTGCCATCCAGGGGGCCCGGGAGACCCAGTACTTC.

The chain couples TRBV5-1 to TRBJ2-5; D gene ambiguous. Germline V CDR1 and CDR2: SGHRS, YFSETQ. The CDR3 spans 15 residues. Trimming removed 0 bases from V and 0 bases from J, with 9 bases in between. The CDR3 here is CASSLVSGYQETQYF. CDR3 DNA sequence: TGCGCCAGCAGCTTGGTATCCGGGTACCAAGAGACCCAGTACTTC.

The CDR3 DNA reads as TGTGCCAGCAGCTCCGGATTGACCGGGGAGCTGTTTTTT. This gives the protein CASSSGLTGELFF. The rearrangement joins TRBV7-9 to TRBJ2-2; D uncertain. The CDR3 consists of 13 residues. V was shortened by 4 bases and J by 5 bases, with 8 bases between the two germline ends. CDR1 is SEHNR, CDR2 FQNEAQ, per germline (reference sequence).

The chain combines TRBV6-1 with TRBJ1-4; no firm D call. CDR1 is MNHNS and CDR2 is SASEGT in the germline V gene. Trimming removed 2 bases from V and 6 bases from J, with 19 bases in between. The CDR3 is 17 residues long. The CDR3 DNA sequence: TGTGCCAGCAGTGAATTCGACCGGCGAGAAGGGTATGAAAAACTGTTTTTT. Encoded protein: CASSEFDRREGYEKLFF.

The chain carries TRBV30 and TRBJ1-2; D perhaps matches TRBD1 (6 bases). The CDR3 consists of 14 residues. Germline CDR1 reads GTSNPN; CDR2 reads SVGIG (reference sequence). Trimming took off 3 bases at V and 8 bases at J, with 19 bases between the two ends. The CDR3 bases are TGTGCCTGGAGGGCATTAGGGGGAAGGGGCGGCTACACCTTC. This codes for CAWRALGGRGGYTF.

V and J are TRBV4-1 and TRBJ2-1; 14 bases agree with TRBD2. Germline lookup yields CDR1 MGHRA and CDR2 YSYEKL. With 2 bases clipped from V and 9 bases from J, the junction kept 6 bases outside the gene matches. This CDR3 contains 16 residues. The CDR3 is CASSQTGLAGGFEQFF. CDR3 nucleotides: TGCGCCAGCAGCCAAACCGGACTAGCGGGAGGATTTGAGCAGTTCTTC.

The chain carries TRBV5-1 and TRBJ1-1; perhaps TRBD1 as D (6 bases). CDR1 SGHRS and CDR2 YFSETQ come from the germline V gene. V lost 0 bases, J lost 0 bases, and 12 bases lay in between. The CDR3 runs 16 residues. The CDR3 DNA sequence: TGCGCCAGCAGCTTGGCCAATACAGGGTTGAACACTGAAGCTTTCTTT. Translated, it gives CASSLANTGLNTEAFF.

The rearrangement links TRBV6-1 to TRBJ2-7, with 7 bases matching TRBD1. Losses at the gene ends were 3 bases for V and 3 bases for J; bases not matched to a gene: 17. CDR3 length: 18 amino acids. In germline, CDR1 is MNHNS, CDR2 SASEGT. The CDR3 loop is CASSELGTAQGPYYEQYF. As DNA, the CDR3 is TGTGCCAGCAGTGAGCTCGGGACAGCCCAGGGACCATACTACGAGCAGTACTTC.